This TCR beta chain was sequenced for a study of CD8 T cells in ankylosing spondylitis. General observations from the study: In ankylosing spondylitis blood, a motif of seven to nine highly homologous TCR beta variants appeared characteristic. Clones linked to disease were reported to show significant enrichment in matched ankylosing spondylitis synovial fluid.

This clonotype appeared a few times. Its target is unknown. Each CDR3 protein gets one entry after TCRdb re-called the 5' RACE reads with MiXCR. The profile shows hundreds of thousands of distinct CDR3 sequences, around 11% of them singletons. CDR3 length equals 12 residues. V was cut by 3 bases and J by 8 bases, with 10 bases left in between. This chain links TRBV12-3 or TRBV12-4 with TRBJ1-2; D uncertain. The TCR was taken from a male donor with ankylosing spondylitis. Sequencing was performed on blood, either unsorted or a sorted T cell fraction (not recorded which). CDR3 loop: CASSFRAAGYTF. The CDR3 DNA sequence: TGTGCCAGCAGTTTCCGGGCCGCGGGCTACACCTTC.